This T cell receptor (beta chain) emerged from a study of shared clonotypes between healthy human individuals. About the research overall: Sampling drew on donors who were a couple of women and three men aged 18 to 49. Whole-study findings and limits: Clonotypes not shared had lower generation probabilities than those common to all four donors.

In the naive CD8 group, cells lacked CD45RO and were positively selected for CCR7, so terminally differentiated effector memory CD45RA+ cells were left out. All participating donors were Caucasian adults from Nashville, Tennessee. Sorted-subset replicate PCR reactions were performed with around 200 ng DNA, corresponding to tens of thousands of T cell genomes. Produced via immunoSEQ multiplex PCR; TCRdb's table is partial and in-frame only. The sample contains about 2.1 million clones, just over 90% of which appear only once. The CDR3 is made up of 15 amino acids. Germline loops: CDR1 SEHNR, CDR2 FQNEAQ (reference sequence). The trim removed 5 bases at V and 5 bases at J, leaving 9 bases unmatched. About this clone itself: What it binds is unknown.

The sample consisted of naive CD8+ T cells from PBMCs. V usage is TRBV7-9 and J usage is TRBJ1-2, with 9 bases that match TRBD1. The receptor comes from a man younger than 35 in good health. Some clones in this sample may be carry-over from other donors' samples. In DNA, the CDR3 is TGTGCCAGCAGCCCAAAACTACAGGGGGCTTATGGCTACACCTTC. This encodes CASSPKLQGAYGYTF.